This T cell receptor beta chain derives from a study of blood T cell repertoires in COVID-19. The germline CDR1 and CDR2 sequences are SGHDN and FVKESK. The CDR3 runs 19 residues. The V and J ends lost 4 bases and 0 bases respectively, with 21 bases between them. Sequencing used immunoSEQ multiplex PCR; TCRdb keeps in-frame clones, though not all of them. The sample lists 130,000 or so clones, about 80% occurring once. The rearrangement links TRBV14 to TRBJ2-2; no definite D call. The sequenced sample was peripheral blood. The TCR comes from a human donor in a cohort sampled during active COVID-19. DNA for the CDR3: TGTGCCAGCAGCCGCGCAAGAGGTACTAAAAACGCGAACACCGGGGAGCTGTTTTTT. It encodes CASSRARGTKNANTGELFF.